Presented here are 5 T cell receptor beta chains from one specimen sequenced in a study of T cells expressing NK-cell markers. TCRdb re-called the 5' RACE reads and shows each CDR3 protein once, DNA omitted. This sample's table reports roughly 23,000 distinct CDR3 sequences. Sequenced input: blood T cells: a sorted CD56 or NKG2C T cell subset, CD4+ or CD8+ T cells, or bulk PBMC T cells (not recorded which). The receptors come from a man aged 18 to 70 in good health.

This sequence joins TRBV20-1 and TRBJ2-1; the D gene TCRdb calls, TRBD2, cannot be checked with no DNA. The CDR3 is made up of 15 amino acids. Germline values: CDR1 DFQATT, CDR2 SNEGSKA (reference sequence). The CDR3 reads CSARKLAGGMNEQFF.

This chain uses TRBV9 with TRBJ2-1; the D gene TCRdb calls, TRBD1, cannot be checked with no DNA. Germline assignment: CDR1 SGDLS and CDR2 YYNGEE. The CDR3 covers 14 residues. The CDR3 reads CASSVEGSGNEQFF.

In terms of frequency, this clonotype is medium-sized. This rearrangement joins TRBV5-5 to TRBJ1-1. Germline values: CDR1 SGHKS, CDR2 YYEKEE (reference sequence). This CDR3 has 12 residues. CDR3 amino acids: CASSLVGWESFF.

The CDR3 loop reads CATSREYEQYF. V gene TRBV15 combines with J gene TRBJ2-7. CDR1 is LNHNV, CDR2 YYDKDF, per germline (reference sequence). The length of the CDR3 is 11 residues.

The chain carries TRBV28 and TRBJ2-7. The CDR3 is 13 residues long. Germline V gene lookup returns CDR1 MDHEN and CDR2 SYDVKM. The CDR3 here is CASRLGRSYEQYF.